This TCR beta chain was identified during a study of cytomegalovirus exposure and HLA in healthy donors. Study-wide background: HLA-typed donors contributed 80 million or so unique TCRs, which were held in an early data release.

The CDR3 is made up of 12 amino acids. V gave up 2 bases and J gave up 6 bases, with 8 bases separating them. Germline V CDR1 and CDR2: LNHDA, SQIVND (reference sequence). The PCR ran on 60 Vbeta and 13 Jbeta primers. Some clones are missing from TCRdb's copy, which holds only in-frame ones; the method was immunoSEQ multiplex PCR. The table includes tens of thousands of clones, more than 90% detected once. General study results and limits: Altogether, 150 or so TCR beta chains were recorded as cytomegalovirus-associated. Later genetic work tied a missense DCLRE1C variant to beta-chain V and J trimming.

With regard to this clone: Its antigen remains unknown.

The receptor was isolated from a woman between 18 and 29 years old in good health and CMV-seronegative. The chain combines TRBV19 with TRBJ2-7; no reliable D call. The material sequenced was PBMCs. DNA of the CDR3: TGTGCCAGTAGTATAACAGTGGGCGAGCAGTACTTC. Amino acids: CASSITVGEQYF.